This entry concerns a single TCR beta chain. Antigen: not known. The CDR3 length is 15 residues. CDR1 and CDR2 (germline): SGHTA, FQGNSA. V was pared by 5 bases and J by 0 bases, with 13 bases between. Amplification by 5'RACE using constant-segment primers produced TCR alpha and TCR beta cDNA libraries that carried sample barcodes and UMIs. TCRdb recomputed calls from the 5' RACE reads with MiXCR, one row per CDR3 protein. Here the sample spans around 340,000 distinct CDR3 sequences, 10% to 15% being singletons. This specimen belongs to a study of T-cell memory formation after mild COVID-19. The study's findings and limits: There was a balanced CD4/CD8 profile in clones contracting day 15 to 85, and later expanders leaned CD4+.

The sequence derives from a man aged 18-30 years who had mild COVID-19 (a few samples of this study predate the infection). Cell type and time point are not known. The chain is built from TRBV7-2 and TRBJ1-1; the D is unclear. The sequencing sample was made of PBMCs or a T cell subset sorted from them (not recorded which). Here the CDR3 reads CASSHGPTVNTEAFF. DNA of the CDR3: TGTGCCAGCAGCCATGGGCCGACGGTGAACACTGAAGCTTTCTTT.